Shown below are 10 T cell receptor beta chains from a single sample sequenced in a study of T cell repertoires in cytomegalovirus infection. TCRdb processed the reads anew with MiXCR; each CDR3 protein has one entry. The table shows over 300,000 distinct CDR3 sequences, with roughly 16% occurring only once. Sequencing used PBMCs. These receptors came from a human donor in good health (CMV status not recorded). Some clones in this sample may be carry-over from other donors' samples.

This clonotype was detected ten times or more. For the CDR3, the DNA is TGTGCCAGCAGCGTACAGGGGGACACTGAAGCTTTCTTT. Its translation is CASSVQGDTEAFF. The V call is TRBV7-2, the J call TRBJ1-1; 8 bases are shared with TRBD1. Germline-derived CDR1 and CDR2 are SGHTA and FQGNSA. The ends lost 5 bases at V and 3 bases at J; junction bases unmatched: 2. The CDR3 runs 13 residues.

The rearrangement joins TRBV6-2 or TRBV6-3 to TRBJ2-3; a weak D match, TRBD1 (6 bases). Germline CDR1 is MNHEY and CDR2 is SVGEGT. The CDR3 contains 17 residues. V shed 2 bases and J shed 0 bases, with 15 bases lying between them. CDR3: CASSYLFGTLSTDTQYF. The CDR3 coding sequence is TGTGCCAGCAGTTACCTCTTTGGGACACTAAGCACAGATACGCAGTATTTT.

This clonotype was seen at least ten times. V and J are TRBV7-2 and TRBJ2-7; tentative D call: TRBD1 (6 bases). V shed 5 bases and J shed 2 bases, with 19 bases lying between them. CDR1 and CDR2 from the germline V gene are SGHTA and FQGNSA. The CDR3 is 16 residues long. In DNA form, the CDR3 reads TGTGCCAGCAGCAGTGTTCCCGGGACAATGACCTACGAGCAGTACTTC. This encodes CASSSVPGTMTYEQYF.

There are many counts of this clonotype. This chain connects TRBV12-3 or TRBV12-4 to TRBJ1-5; tentative D call: TRBD1 (5 bases). The CDR3 length is 13 residues. V lost 5 bases, J lost 7 bases, and 12 bases lay in between. This CDR3 reads CASSQGERQPQHF. The CDR3 nucleotides read TGTGCCAGCAGTCAGGGTGAGAGGCAGCCCCAGCATTTT.

This clonotype was counted only a few times. V and J are TRBV12-3 or TRBV12-4 and TRBJ1-3; D is ambiguous. Trimming shortened V by 5 bases and J by 4 bases, and 9 bases separated the two germline ends. The CDR3 is made up of 13 amino acids. The CDR3 is CASSPVEGNTIYF. In nucleotides, the CDR3 is TGTGCCAGCAGTCCCGTGGAGGGAAACACCATATATTTT.

The gene calls are TRBV20-1 and TRBJ2-3, with D perhaps matching TRBD2 (6 bases). Trimming removed 5 bases from V and 2 bases from J, with 17 bases in between. In germline, CDR1 is DFQATT, CDR2 SNEGSKA (reference sequence). The length of the CDR3 is 15 residues. DNA for the CDR3: TGCAGTGCTGAGTGGGACTTGGGGACCACAGATACGCAGTATTTT. Its protein product is CSAEWDLGTTDTQYF.

This sequence joins TRBV20-1 and TRBJ2-7; D is tentatively TRBD1 or TRBD2 (5 bases each). The germline V and J ends were trimmed by 0 bases and 7 bases, with 25 bases remaining between them. The germline gives CDR1 DFQATT, CDR2 SNEGSKA (reference sequence). The CDR3 totals 17 residues. The CDR3 loop reads CSARELIPGPWAWEQYF. CDR3 DNA: TGCAGTGCTAGAGAACTCATCCCGGGACCCTGGGCTTGGGAGCAGTACTTC.

This clonotype has just a few counts. The chain has TRBV7-6 and TRBJ2-7, with 11 bases that match TRBD1. Germline-derived CDR1 and CDR2 are SGHVS and FNYEAQ. The V segment lost 5 bases and the J segment 6 bases; nucleotides outside the gene matches: 6. This CDR3 is 14 amino acids long. CDR3 sequence reads: CASSEDRGRREQYF. CDR3 in DNA: TGTGCCAGCAGCGAGGACAGGGGGCGTCGCGAGCAGTACTTC.

In its sample, this clonotype was seen many times. The rearrangement links TRBV7-2 to TRBJ2-7; TRBD1 matches at 7 bases. This CDR3 spans 12 amino acids. V was pared by 5 bases and J by 5 bases, with 3 bases of the junction left unmatched. Germline loops: CDR1 SGHTA, CDR2 FQGNSA. The CDR3 DNA reads as TGTGCCAGCAGCACACAGGGGAACGAGCAGTACTTC. It is translated as CASSTQGNEQYF.

This clonotype was seen many times. The chain recombines TRBV7-9 with TRBJ2-7; 7 nucleotides align to TRBD1. Per germline, CDR1 SEHNR and CDR2 FQNEAQ (reference sequence). V trimming: 4 bases; J trimming: 1 base; junction bases outside the gene matches: 4. CDR3 length equals 14 residues. The CDR3 DNA is TGTGCCAGCAGCTCCTACAGGGGATCCTACGAGCAGTACTTC. Amino acids: CASSSYRGSYEQYF.